This T cell receptor beta chain was sequenced during a study of T cell responses to AZD1222 COVID-19 vaccine. TCRdb's table, derived via immunoSEQ multiplex PCR, lists solely in-frame clones and lacks some. This sample carries 90,000 to 95,000 clones, approximately 90% of them seen once, and the ten largest clones take more than 8.5%. The ends lost 2 bases at V and 3 bases at J; junction bases unmatched: 3. There are 14 residues in the CDR3. CDR1 and CDR2 (germline): MNHNY, SVGAGI (reference sequence). A word on this clone: Its matching antigen is unknown.

Study findings and constraints: Spike-specific TCR depth and breadth grew after two AZD1222 doses.

This sequence originates from an adult in good health. The material was peripheral blood, obtained on day 0 of AZD1222 vaccination. The chain carries TRBV6-6 and TRBJ1-2; the match to TRBD1 covers 7 bases. The CDR3 is CASSYEGTDYGYTF. DNA for the CDR3: TGTGCCAGCAGTTACGAAGGGACAGACTATGGCTACACCTTC.